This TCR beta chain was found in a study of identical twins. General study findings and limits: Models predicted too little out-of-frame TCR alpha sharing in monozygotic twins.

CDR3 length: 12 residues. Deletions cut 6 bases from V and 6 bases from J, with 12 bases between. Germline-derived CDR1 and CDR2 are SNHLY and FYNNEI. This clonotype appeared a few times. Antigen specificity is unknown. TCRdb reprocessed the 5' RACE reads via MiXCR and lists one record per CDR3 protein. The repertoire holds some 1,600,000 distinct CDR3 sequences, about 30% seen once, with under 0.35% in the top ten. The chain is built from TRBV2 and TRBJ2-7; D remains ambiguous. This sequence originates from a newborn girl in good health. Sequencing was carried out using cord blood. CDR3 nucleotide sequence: TGTGCCAGCAGAATCATCCCGGCCGAGCAGTACTTC. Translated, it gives CASRIIPAEQYF. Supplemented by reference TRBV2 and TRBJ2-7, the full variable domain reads EPEVTQTPSHQVTQMGQEVILRCVPISNHLYFYWYRQILGQKVEFLVSFYNNEISEKSEIFDDQFSVERPDGSNFTLKIRSTKLEDSAMYFCASRIIPAEQYFGPGTRLTVT.